What follows are 30 T cell receptor beta chains derived from one specimen sequenced in a study of shared clonotypes between healthy human individuals. Data came from immunoSEQ multiplex PCR; TCRdb stores just in-frame clones and leaves some out. Altogether about 1.5 million clones are present, roughly 98% being singletons, with the ten largest covering less than 0.55%. The sample comprised naive CD4+ T cells sorted from blood. Subset given: CD45RA+ positively selected. All receptors derive from a man aged 30-40 years in good health.

CDR3 sequence: CASGGISGELFF. Here the CDR3 DNA reads TGTGCCAGCGGGGGGATTTCCGGGGAGCTGTTTTTT. The rearrangement links TRBV5-5 to TRBJ2-2; possible D gene TRBD2, 6 bases. Per the germline V gene, CDR1 is SGHKS and CDR2 is YYEKEE (reference sequence). The V end was cut by 7 bases, the J end by 6 bases, with 10 bases between. The CDR3 is made up of 12 amino acids. The whole variable domain, remainder taken from reference TRBV5-5 and TRBJ2-2, is DAGVTQSPTHLIKTRGQQVTLRCSPISGHKSVSWYQQVLGQGPQFIFQYYEKEERGRGNFPDRFSARQFPNYSSELNVNALLLGDSALYLCASGGISGELFFGEGSRLTVL.

This chain joins TRBV19 and TRBJ2-3; D gene ambiguous. CDR1 and CDR2 (germline): LNHDA, SQIVND (reference sequence). The V and J ends lost 8 bases and 5 bases respectively, with 8 bases between them. This CDR3 region has 11 residues. The CDR3 DNA reads TGTGCCAGTGGAAGGCAAGATACGCAGTATTTT. It is translated as CASGRQDTQYF. The full variable domain, with the rest looked up from reference TRBV19 and TRBJ2-3, is DGGITQSPKYLFRKEGQNVTLSCEQNLNHDAMYWYRQDPGQGLRLIYYSQIVNDFQKGDIAEGYSVSREKKESFPLTVTSAQKNPTAFYLCASGRQDTQYFGPGTRLTVL.

The chain couples TRBV5-1 to TRBJ2-5; 11 bases line up with TRBD2. J gave up 5 bases and V 2 bases, and 8 bases lay outside the gene matches. Germline lookup yields CDR1 SGHRS and CDR2 YFSETQ. The CDR3 extends over 16 amino acids. The DNA for the CDR3 is TGCGCCAGCAGCTTAACTAGCGGGAGTATTGCGGAGACCCAGTACTTC. This sequence encodes CASSLTSGSIAETQYF.

V is TRBV7-8 and J is TRBJ2-2; 7 bases align to TRBD2. The junction had 12 bases not matched to a gene; V was cut back by 5 bases and J by 9 bases. CDR1 SGHVS and CDR2 FQNEAQ come from the germline V gene. The CDR3 loop spans 15 amino acids. The CDR3: CASSLREGFSRELFF. As DNA, the CDR3 is TGTGCCAGCAGCCTCAGGGAGGGCTTTTCCCGGGAGCTGTTTTTT. Combining the CDR3 with reference TRBV7-8 and TRBJ2-2 gives the whole variable domain GAGVSQSPRYKVAKRGQDVALRCDPISGHVSLFWYQQALGQGPEFLTYFQNEAQLDKSGLPSDRFFAERPEGSVSTLKIQRTQQEDSAVYLCASSLREGFSRELFFGEGSRLTVL.

This chain joins TRBV6-1 and TRBJ2-7, with TRBD1 matching over 7 bases. Trimming took 7 bases from V and 5 from J; bases not matched to a gene: 8. The CDR3 has 13 amino acids. The V gene's germline CDR1 is MNHNS and CDR2 SASEGT. CDR3 in amino acids: CASTRQGGNEQYF. CDR3 bases: TGTGCCAGCACCCGACAGGGTGGCAACGAGCAGTACTTC.

This clone was detected once. The chain joins TRBV27 to TRBJ2-7, with 10 nucleotides matching TRBD1. From germline, CDR1 is MNHEY and CDR2 SMNVEV (reference sequence). V shed 0 bases and J 6 bases; nucleotides not matched to a gene: 20. CDR3 size: 20 residues. CDR3 in amino acids: CASSLSNTRDRGIAAGEQYF. CDR3 nucleotides: TGTGCCAGCAGTTTATCAAACACCCGGGACAGGGGAATTGCGGCGGGCGAGCAGTACTTC.

This rearrangement joins TRBV30 to TRBJ2-1; 12 bases are shared with TRBD2. V lost 5 bases and J lost 6; bases outside the gene matches: 5. There are 14 residues in the CDR3. The V gene's germline CDR1 is GTSNPN and CDR2 SVGIG (reference sequence). CDR3 nucleotide sequence: TGTGCCTGGGCGACTAGCGGGAGATTCAATGAGCAGTTCTTC. It encodes CAWATSGRFNEQFF.

The CDR3, as DNA: TGTGCCAGCAGGCAGCAGGCAGGAGCTTTCTTT. It codes for CASRQQAGAFF. This chain links TRBV28 with TRBJ1-1; D not certain. Trimming stripped 6 bases from V and 10 bases from J, with 12 bases between. The CDR3 has 11 residues. Germline lookup yields CDR1 MDHEN and CDR2 SYDVKM.

The table lists this clone with a count of one. The chain couples TRBV7-3 to TRBJ2-7, with D perhaps TRBD2 (5 bases). The germline V gene encodes CDR1 SGHTA and CDR2 FQGTGA. The CDR3 has 13 amino acids. V was shortened by 4 bases and J by 6 bases, with 13 bases between the two germline ends. CDR3 region: CASSSLPAGEQYF. For the CDR3, the DNA is TGTGCCAGCAGCTCTCTTCCCGCGGGCGAGCAGTACTTC.

V gene TRBV5-1 combines with J gene TRBJ1-5; 8 bases match TRBD1. CDR1 SGHRS and CDR2 YFSETQ come from the germline V gene. The CDR3 consists of 14 residues. V gave up 4 bases and J gave up 4 bases; unmatched junction bases: 4. CDR3 region: CASSEGQDNQPQHF. The CDR3 coding sequence is TGCGCCAGCAGCGAGGGACAGGATAATCAGCCCCAGCATTTT.

This chain links TRBV11-3 with TRBJ2-3; D may be TRBD2 (5 bases). This CDR3 has 15 residues. From germline, CDR1 is SGHNT and CDR2 YENEEA. V was pared by 5 bases and J by 2 bases, with 14 bases between. CDR3 residues: CASSPDRGLTDTQYF. The CDR3 DNA is TGTGCCAGCAGCCCCGACCGTGGACTCACAGATACGCAGTATTTT.

The J gene is TRBJ2-3, the V gene TRBV27; D might be TRBD1 or TRBD2, each matching 5 bases. Between the trimmed V and J ends, which lost 8 bases and 4 bases, there was a span of 16 bases. The CDR3 spans 14 residues. Per germline, CDR1 MNHEY and CDR2 SMNVEV (reference sequence). The CDR3 DNA follows: TGTGCCAGCCTTGAGTACTGGGACGCAGATACGCAGTATTTT. This translates into CASLEYWDADTQYF.

This chain's CDR3 is CASTPPPRDRESGELFF. CDR3 bases: TGCGCCAGCACCCCACCCCCCCGGGACAGGGAGTCCGGGGAGCTGTTTTTT. The rearrangement uses TRBV5-1 and TRBJ2-2; 9 bases map to TRBD1. Per germline, CDR1 SGHRS and CDR2 YFSETQ. With V trimmed by 6 bases and J by 6 bases, 15 bases remained unmatched. CDR3 length equals 17 residues. Drawing the rest from reference TRBV5-1 and TRBJ2-2, the complete variable domain is KAGVTQTPRYLIKTRGQQVTLSCSPISGHRSVSWYQQTPGQGLQFLFEYFSETQRNKGNFPGRFSGRQFSNSRSEMNVSTLELGDSALYLCASTPPPRDRESGELFFGEGSRLTVL.

V usage is TRBV7-2 and J usage is TRBJ2-1; D gene uncertain. Per germline, CDR1 SGHTA and CDR2 FQGNSA. The CDR3 consists of 12 residues. The ends were cut back, 1 base at V and 9 bases at J, with 7 bases in the middle. The CDR3 region has the DNA TGTGCCAGCAGCTTAGTGGGCGTTGAGCAGTTCTTC. This sequence encodes CASSLVGVEQFF.

This clone was seen just once. This chain joins TRBV6-5 and TRBJ2-7; TRBD1 matches at 9 bases. The CDR3 sequence is 15 residues long. Germline trimming cut 5 bases from V and 7 bases from J; bases unmatched to any gene: 12. Per germline, CDR1 MNHEY and CDR2 SVGAGI. This CDR3 is CASSVQQGAFWEQYF. CDR3 bases: TGTGCCAGCAGTGTCCAACAGGGGGCCTTTTGGGAGCAGTACTTC.

The rearrangement joins TRBV5-6 to TRBJ2-3; the D gene is possibly TRBD1 (6 bases). CDR3 size: 17 residues. Germline loops: CDR1 SGHDT, CDR2 YYEEEE. Trimming removed 0 bases from V and 2 bases from J, with 16 bases in between. CDR3 amino acids: CASSLVVLRTDTDTQYF. The DNA of the CDR3 is TGTGCCAGCAGCTTGGTCGTCCTAAGGACAGACACAGATACGCAGTATTTT.

In this sample, this clone turned up once. The chain links TRBV6-1 to TRBJ1-2, with a tentative D call TRBD1 (6 bases). CDR1 is MNHNS and CDR2 is SASEGT in the germline V gene. This CDR3 has 13 amino acids. Trimming stripped 2 bases from V and 7 bases from J, with 11 bases between. CDR3 coding DNA: TGTGCCAGCAGTGAAAACCGGGACATTGGCTACACCTTC. Amino acids: CASSENRDIGYTF.

This chain connects TRBV7-8 to TRBJ2-7; unclear D gene. Trimming left V 5 bases short and J 0 bases short, with 11 bases between. CDR1 and CDR2 (germline): SGHVS, FQNEAQ. The CDR3 loop spans 14 amino acids. CDR3 coding DNA: TGTGCCAGCAGCCCGTCTAAGGGCTCCTACGAGCAGTACTTC. It encodes CASSPSKGSYEQYF.

For the CDR3, the DNA is TGCGCCAGCAGCTTGGGACAGGGGGCTTCCTACAATGAGCAGTTCTTC. Translated, it gives CASSLGQGASYNEQFF. V is TRBV5-1 and J is TRBJ2-1; 10 bases agree with TRBD1. This CDR3 has 16 residues. J gave up 1 base and V 0 bases, and 1 base lay outside the gene matches. Germline CDR1 and CDR2: SGHRS and YFSETQ.

This chain uses TRBV5-8 with TRBJ2-2; D remains ambiguous. The CDR3 runs to 11 residues. V gave up 6 bases and J gave up 4 bases, with 4 bases separating them. Looked up from germline, CDR1 is SGHTS and CDR2 is YDEGEE. The CDR3 protein is CASTFTGELFF. As DNA, the CDR3 is TGTGCCAGCACATTCACCGGGGAGCTGTTTTTT.

The J gene is TRBJ2-1, the V gene TRBV11-3; tentative D call: TRBD2 (6 bases). CDR1 is SGHNT, CDR2 YENEEA, per germline. V dropped 5 bases and J dropped 0 bases, with 14 bases sitting between them. This CDR3 is 16 amino acids long. The CDR3 sequence: CASSNWGGNSYNEQFF. DNA of the CDR3: TGTGCCAGCAGCAATTGGGGCGGGAACTCCTACAATGAGCAGTTCTTC.

The gene calls are TRBV18 and TRBJ2-1, with D possibly being TRBD2 (5 bases). The V gene's germline CDR1 is KGHSH and CDR2 LQKENI. The V end lost 4 bases, the J end lost 2 bases, and 12 bases lay between the germline ends. The CDR3 totals 15 residues. DNA for the CDR3: TGTGCCAGCTCACAGGGTGGAGGACCCTACAATGAGCAGTTCTTC. Translation: CASSQGGGPYNEQFF. The complete variable domain, with remaining parts taken from reference TRBV18 and TRBJ2-1, reads NAGVMQNPRHLVRRRGQEARLRCSPMKGHSHVYWYRQLPEEGLKFMVYLQKENIIDESGMPKERFSAEFPKEGPSILRIQQVVRGDSAAYFCASSQGGGPYNEQFFGPGTRLTVL.

This chain connects TRBV7-2 to TRBJ2-7, with D unresolved. V was trimmed by 1 base and J by 7 bases, leaving 20 bases between them. This CDR3 comprises 16 residues. CDR1 is SGHTA, CDR2 FQGNSA, per germline. This chain's CDR3 is CASSLDAAKHWAEQYF. CDR3 nucleotide sequence: TGTGCCAGCAGCTTAGATGCCGCTAAACACTGGGCTGAGCAGTACTTC.

The chain has TRBV15 and TRBJ2-5, with D possibly being TRBD2 (6 bases). The CDR3 runs 18 residues. Germline assignment: CDR1 LNHNV and CDR2 YYDKDF (reference sequence). Trimming shortened V by 0 bases and J by 2 bases, and 19 bases separated the two germline ends. The CDR3 is CATSRDRDAGLPQETQYF. The CDR3 nucleotides are TGTGCCACCAGCAGAGACCGGGACGCCGGACTACCTCAAGAGACCCAGTACTTC. The full variable domain, rest sourced from reference TRBV15 and TRBJ2-5, is DAMVIQNPRYQVTQFGKPVTLSCSQTLNHNVMYWYQQKSSQAPKLLFHYYDKDFNNEADTPDNFQSRRPNTSFCFLDIRSPGLGDTAMYLCATSRDRDAGLPQETQYFGPGTRLLVL.

This chain connects TRBV29-1 to TRBJ1-2; maybe TRBD1 (6 bases). Germline loops: CDR1 SQVTM, CDR2 ANQGSEA. This CDR3 has 13 amino acids. The V end was cut by 4 bases, the J end by 1 base, with 10 bases between. The CDR3 DNA reads as TGCAGCGTTGGAAAGGACAGTAACTATGGCTACACCTTC. Translation gives CSVGKDSNYGYTF.

To note about this clone: Other DNA variants within this sample encode the same CDR3. In DNA form, the CDR3 reads TGTGCCAGCTCCCGGGGACAGGGTGAAGCTTTCTTT. Amino acid sequence: CASSRGQGEAFF. This chain uses TRBV18 with TRBJ1-1; 9 bases align to TRBD1. The V segment lost 6 bases and the J segment 7 bases; nucleotides outside the gene matches: 3. Germline values: CDR1 KGHSH, CDR2 LQKENI. The CDR3 has 12 amino acids.

The chain carries TRBV5-1 and TRBJ2-3, with 7 bases matching TRBD1. The CDR3 loop spans 17 amino acids. J gave up 0 bases and V 4 bases, and 11 bases lay outside the gene matches. Per germline, CDR1 SGHRS and CDR2 YFSETQ. CDR3 protein: CASSASGQDTSTDTQYF. In DNA, the CDR3 is TGCGCCAGCAGCGCAAGTGGACAGGACACTAGCACAGATACGCAGTATTTT.

The chain carries TRBV5-1 and TRBJ2-7; TRBD2 is a possible D gene (5 bases). This CDR3 is built from 15 residues. Germline lookup yields CDR1 SGHRS and CDR2 YFSETQ. Trimming pared 1 base from V and 3 bases from J, leaving 14 bases between. CDR3 coding DNA: TGCGCCAGCAGCTTGTCCGGTACTACTAGCTACGAGCAGTACTTC. This translates into CASSLSGTTSYEQYF.

This chain uses TRBV25-1 with TRBJ2-1; either TRBD1 or TRBD2 may supply D (5 bases each). Germline V CDR1 and CDR2: MGHDK, SYGVNS. The CDR3 runs to 15 residues. V lost 6 bases and J lost 6, with 18 bases in between. The CDR3 sequence: CASSQGTVYRNEQFF. CDR3 coding DNA: TGTGCCAGCAGCCAAGGGACGGTCTACCGCAATGAGCAGTTCTTC.

The rearrangement joins TRBV9 to TRBJ2-7; D possibly matches TRBD1 or TRBD2 (5 bases each). The CDR3 extends over 15 amino acids. Germline CDR1 and CDR2: SGDLS and YYNGEE. V was clipped by 3 bases and J by 2 bases, with 15 bases between them. The CDR3 loop is CASSATGTAAYEQYF. CDR3 DNA sequence: TGTGCCAGCAGCGCGACCGGGACGGCTGCCTACGAGCAGTACTTC. Together with reference TRBV9 and TRBJ2-7, the CDR3 gives the full variable domain: DSGVTQTPKHLITATGQRVTLRCSPRSGDLSVYWYQQSLDQGLQFLIQYYNGEERAKGNILERFSAQQFPDLHSELNLSSLELGDSALYFCASSATGTAAYEQYFGPGTRLTVT.